The TCR beta chain described here comes from a study of early T cells in non-severe SARS-CoV-2 infection. Across the whole study: The chains were unpaired, and the sequenced material was bulk RNA from unsorted whole blood.

Per the germline V gene, CDR1 is MNHEY and CDR2 is SVGAGI. V gave up 8 bases and J gave up 0 bases, with 7 bases separating them. This CDR3 has 13 amino acids. TCRdb independently ran MiXCR on the 5' RACE reads; one entry per CDR3 protein. The table shows some 50,000 distinct CDR3 sequences, with about 9.1% occurring only once. Broader study findings: There was a bias toward anti-spike CD8 responses in VDJdb matching, which missed private and CD4 specificities.

This clonotype occurred many times. Its target is unknown. This rearrangement joins TRBV6-5 to TRBJ1-4; no clear D. The sequenced sample was whole blood. The TCR sequence derives from an adult who was a healthcare worker with PCR-confirmed SARS-CoV-2 infection or an uninfected control (not recorded which). The CDR3 DNA reads TGTGCCAGCGCCATCGCAACTAATGAAAAACTGTTTTTT. Translating gives CASAIATNEKLFF.